Shown below are 5 T cell receptor beta chains from a single sample sequenced in a study of tumor-infiltrating lymphocytes in primary liver carcinoma. Unsorted whole blood yielded the blood RNA, and germline DNA was also extracted. Constant-region priming of around 500 ng total RNA yielded TCR beta cDNA. Modified slightly, ARM-PCR produced TCR beta libraries over three nested multiplex PCR rounds. The first two PCR rounds used TRBV1-TRBV30 forward primers with a C-beta reverse primer, roughly 10 cycles each. TCRdb processed the multiplex PCR reads anew with MiXCR; each CDR3 protein has one entry. The top ten clones hold about 18% of a sample with over 250,000 distinct CDR3 sequences, approximately 54% of them seen once. Material for sequencing was peripheral blood. These receptors were collected from a woman younger than 45 with primary liver carcinoma and hepatitis B virus infection.

As to this clonotype: A read error may explain this, as a much larger clone is one base away. The chain uses TRBV12-3 or TRBV12-4 and TRBJ2-1, with 12 positions matching TRBD2. The CDR3 is made up of 15 amino acids. CDR3 in amino acids: CASSRTSGRKVERFF. The DNA of the CDR3 is TGTGCCAGCAGTCGTACTAGCGGGAGGAAGGTTGAGCGGTTCTTC.

This chain uses TRBV29-1 with TRBJ2-7; TRBD1 might be the D (5 bases). The CDR3 runs to 15 residues. Germline V gene data show CDR1 as SQVTM and CDR2 as ANQGSEA. V was trimmed by 3 bases and J by 2 bases, leaving 17 bases between them. The CDR3 is CSVDVQGPVTYEQYF. DNA of the CDR3: TGCAGCGTTGATGTCCAGGGTCCGGTCACCTACGAGCAGTACTTC.

Concerning this clonotype: A junction boundary mismatches the germline segment, possibly from a read error. V gene TRBV14 combines with J gene TRBJ2-1, with 13 bases lining up with TRBD2. This CDR3 spans 15 amino acids. CDR1 and CDR2 (germline): SGHDN, FVKESK. CDR3 region: CASTQGLAGVDEQFF. In nucleotides, the CDR3 is TGTGCCAGCACCCAAGGACTAGCGGGAGTCGATGAGCAGTTCTTC.

This clonotype occurred a few times. The chain has TRBV12-3 or TRBV12-4 and TRBJ2-7; a weak D match, TRBD2 (5 bases). The CDR3 spans 12 residues. Between the trimmed V and J ends, which lost 7 bases and 4 bases, there was a span of 11 bases. CDR3 nucleotides: TGTGCCAGCACTCTGGACTGGTACGAGCAGTACTTC. Its translation: CASTLDWYEQYF.

This clonotype was counted ten times or more. V usage is TRBV4-2 and J usage is TRBJ2-1; D is unclear. V lost 8 bases, J lost 10 bases, and 9 bases lay in between. This CDR3 contains 10 residues. From germline, CDR1 is LGHNA and CDR2 YNFKEQ. The CDR3 nucleotides read TGTGCCAGCGGCGCGACGGAGCAGTTCTTC. Amino acid sequence: CASGATEQFF.